Here is one TCR beta chain with its context. TCRdb keeps only in-frame clones here, not all; method: immunoSEQ multiplex PCR. This sample has 95,000 or so clones, with 75% to 95% found just once. The record originates from a study of graft-versus-host responses after intestinal transplantation. This TCR came from a human patient who received an intestinal transplant, so some T cells may come from the graft donor. The sequencing here drew on PBMCs, taken roughly 68 weeks after intestinal transplant.

The CDR3 loop reads CASSSRTSGGPEADTQYF. CDR3 in DNA: TGTGCCAGCAGCTCCAGGACTAGCGGGGGGCCAGAGGCAGATACGCAGTATTTT. The rearrangement joins TRBV7-8 to TRBJ2-3; 14 nucleotides align to TRBD2. This CDR3 region has 18 residues. V trimming: 4 bases; J trimming: 4 bases; junction bases outside the gene matches: 10. CDR1 and CDR2 (germline): SGHVS, FQNEAQ.